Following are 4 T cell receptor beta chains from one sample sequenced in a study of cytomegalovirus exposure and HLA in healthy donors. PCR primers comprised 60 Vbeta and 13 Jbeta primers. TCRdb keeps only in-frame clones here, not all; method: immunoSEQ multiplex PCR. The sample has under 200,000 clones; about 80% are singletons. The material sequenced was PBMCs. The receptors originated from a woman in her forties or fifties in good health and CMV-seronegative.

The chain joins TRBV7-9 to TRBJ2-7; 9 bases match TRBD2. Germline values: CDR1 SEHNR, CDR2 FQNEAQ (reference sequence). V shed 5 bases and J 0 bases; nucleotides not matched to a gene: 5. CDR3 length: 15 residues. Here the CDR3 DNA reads TGTGCCAGCAGCCGCCAAGCGGGGGGCTCCTACGAGCAGTACTTC. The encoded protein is CASSRQAGGSYEQYF.

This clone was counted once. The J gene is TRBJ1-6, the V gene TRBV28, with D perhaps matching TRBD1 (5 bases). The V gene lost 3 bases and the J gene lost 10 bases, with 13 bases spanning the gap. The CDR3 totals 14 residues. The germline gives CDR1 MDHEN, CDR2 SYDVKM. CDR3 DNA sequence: TGTGCCAGCAGTTTCCGGGGGGTGGGCTCACCCCTCCACTTT. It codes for CASSFRGVGSPLHF.

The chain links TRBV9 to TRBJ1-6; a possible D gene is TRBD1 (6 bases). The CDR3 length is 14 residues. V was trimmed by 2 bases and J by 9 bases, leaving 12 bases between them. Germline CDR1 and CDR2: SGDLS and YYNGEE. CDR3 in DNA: TGTGCCAGCAGCGTCGGACAGCCAGGTTCACCCCTCCACTTT. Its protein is CASSVGQPGSPLHF.

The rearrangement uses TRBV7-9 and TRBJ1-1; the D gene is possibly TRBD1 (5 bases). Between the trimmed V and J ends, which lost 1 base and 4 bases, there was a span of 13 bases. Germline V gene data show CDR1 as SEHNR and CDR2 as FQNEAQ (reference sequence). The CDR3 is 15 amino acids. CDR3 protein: CASSLGGADSTEAFF. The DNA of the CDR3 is TGTGCCAGCAGCTTAGGCGGCGCAGACAGCACTGAAGCTTTCTTT.